The 20 T cell receptor beta chains below all came from one sample that was sequenced in a study of blood T cell repertoires in COVID-19. Libraries were prepared by immunoSEQ multiplex PCR; TCRdb keeps only in-frame clonotypes and omits some of them. The repertoire holds around 370,000 clones, 70% to 90% seen once, with roughly 1.2% in the top ten. Material: PBMCs or T cells enriched from blood (not recorded which). Receptors were obtained from a woman younger than 30 who had recovered from COVID-19.

The chain has TRBV29-1 and TRBJ1-1, with D possibly being TRBD1 (6 bases). The CDR3 runs to 13 residues. Trimming left V 3 bases short and J 5 bases short, with 13 bases between. The germline gives CDR1 SQVTM, CDR2 ANQGSEA. CDR3 amino acids: CSVESGVWTEAFF. As DNA, the CDR3 is TGCAGCGTTGAGTCAGGGGTTTGGACTGAAGCTTTCTTT.

The rearrangement links TRBV13 to TRBJ1-6, with unresolved D. Germline CDR1 reads PRHDT; CDR2 reads FYEKMQ (reference sequence). Trimming took 5 bases from V and 9 from J, leaving 8 bases between them. This CDR3 comprises 12 residues. DNA for the CDR3: TGTGCCAGCAGCGGAGAGGGTTCACCCCTCCACTTT. This encodes CASSGEGSPLHF.

The gene calls are TRBV11-2 and TRBJ2-1; tentatively, D is TRBD1 (6 bases). The germline V gene encodes CDR1 SGHAT and CDR2 FQNNGV. Trimming stripped 0 bases from V and 4 bases from J, with 7 bases between. The CDR3 is 14 residues long. CDR3 in DNA: TGTGCCAGCAGCTTAGATGGACAGTACAATGAGCAGTTCTTC. This gives the protein CASSLDGQYNEQFF.

The CDR3 coding sequence is TGCGCCAGCAGCTTGGAAGGGGAGGGGAGGAATTCACCCCTCCACTTT. This codes for CASSLEGEGRNSPLHF. The chain carries TRBV5-1 and TRBJ1-6; D is perhaps TRBD1 (5 bases). The V end was cut by 0 bases, the J end by 7 bases, with 14 bases between. This CDR3 has 16 residues. CDR1 and CDR2 (germline): SGHRS, YFSETQ.

This clone was detected once. The V gene is TRBV29-1, the J gene TRBJ2-7; D is uncertain. Between the trimmed V and J ends, which lost 1 base and 9 bases, there was a span of 19 bases. Germline assignment: CDR1 SQVTM and CDR2 ANQGSEA. The CDR3 is 14 amino acids. As DNA, the CDR3 is TGCAGCGTTGAAGGGGTTGGGCAGATAAACGCGCAGTACTTC. It is translated as CSVEGVGQINAQYF.

The CDR3 coding sequence is TGCGCCAGCAGCTTGGCCCTTAGTAGCGGGGGGAGTGTAAGCACAGATACGCAGTATTTT. Translation gives CASSLALSSGGSVSTDTQYF. The rearrangement uses TRBV5-1 and TRBJ2-3, with TRBD2 matching 10 bases. CDR1 is SGHRS and CDR2 is YFSETQ in the germline V gene. This CDR3 is 20 amino acids long. V shed 0 bases and J 0 bases; nucleotides not matched to a gene: 13.

Only a few counts were recorded for this clone. V usage is TRBV27 and J usage is TRBJ1-1; D gene ambiguous. This CDR3 comprises 15 residues. The germline V gene encodes CDR1 MNHEY and CDR2 SMNVEV (reference sequence). Trimming took 1 base from V and 3 from J, leaving 12 bases between them. CDR3 nucleotides: TGTGCCAGCAGTTTATTTCACGGCGGGGACACTGAAGCTTTCTTT. This translates into CASSLFHGGDTEAFF.

This clone was counted once. The rearrangement joins TRBV6-1 to TRBJ1-3, with no clear D. CDR3 length: 15 amino acids. Trimming removed 1 base from V and 0 bases from J, with 7 bases in between. CDR1 is MNHNS, CDR2 SASEGT, per germline. CDR3 nucleotides: TGTGCCAGCAGTGAAGTCGGGTTCTCTGGAAACACCATATATTTT. The encoded protein is CASSEVGFSGNTIYF.

In this sample, this clone turned up once. The rearrangement links TRBV6-2 or TRBV6-3 to TRBJ2-5, with a possible D match to TRBD1 (5 bases). This CDR3 spans 15 amino acids. Germline V lookup: CDR1 MNHEY, CDR2 SVGEGT. Trimming shortened V by 2 bases and J by 1 base, and 11 bases separated the two germline ends. DNA for the CDR3: TGTGCCAGCAGTTACCACGACCAGGGCCAAGAGACCCAGTACTTC. It codes for CASSYHDQGQETQYF.

The rearrangement uses TRBV2 and TRBJ2-7, with TRBD1 matching over 7 bases. The V gene end was trimmed by 8 bases and the J gene end by 2 bases; junction bases not matched to a gene: 0. Germline loops: CDR1 SNHLY, CDR2 FYNNEI. There are 11 residues in the CDR3. The CDR3 region has the DNA TGTGCCAGCGACAGGGCCTACGAGCAGTACTTC. Its protein is CASDRAYEQYF.

Details on this clone: The junction does not match germline at one end; this may be a read error. V and J are TRBV6-1 and TRBJ1-3; TRBD1 matches 7 bases. Germline CDR1 MNHNS, CDR2 SASEGT. CDR3 size: 15 residues. DNA of the CDR3: TGTGCCAGCAGGGAAGACAGGGTACGCGGAAACACCATATATTTT. This gives the protein CASREDRVRGNTIYF.

V usage is TRBV4-1 and J usage is TRBJ2-5; D perhaps matches TRBD1 (6 bases). The CDR3 loop spans 14 amino acids. The germline CDR1 and CDR2 sequences are MGHRA and YSYEKL. V lost 0 bases to trimming and J lost 5 bases, with 10 bases between them. CDR3 in amino acids: CASSQDLRGETQYF. CDR3 nucleotide sequence: TGCGCCAGCAGCCAAGATTTAAGGGGGGAGACCCAGTACTTC.

This clone was detected a few times. The chain couples TRBV19 to TRBJ1-2; 9 nucleotides match TRBD1. Germline trimming cut 3 bases from V and 4 bases from J; bases unmatched to any gene: 3. CDR3 size: 14 residues. Germline V lookup: CDR1 LNHDA, CDR2 SQIVND (reference sequence). The CDR3 loop reads CASSIKQGAYGYTF. CDR3 DNA sequence: TGTGCCAGTAGTATCAAACAGGGGGCCTATGGCTACACCTTC.

The V call is TRBV5-1, the J call TRBJ2-7; maybe TRBD1 (6 bases). The CDR3 has 16 residues. V was clipped by 4 bases and J by 0 bases, with 17 bases between them. Germline V gene lookup returns CDR1 SGHRS and CDR2 YFSETQ. CDR3 sequence reads: CASSPREGGASYEQYF. CDR3 coding DNA: TGCGCCAGCAGCCCCCGGGAAGGGGGTGCCTCCTACGAGCAGTACTTC.

The chain carries TRBV6-5 and TRBJ2-6, with D hard to call. Germline assignment: CDR1 MNHEY and CDR2 SVGAGI. V dropped 5 bases and J dropped 2 bases, with 10 bases sitting between them. The CDR3 runs to 15 residues. CDR3 protein: CASSNLGPGANVLTF. In DNA, the CDR3 is TGTGCCAGCAGTAATCTTGGGCCTGGGGCCAACGTCCTGACTTTC.

V and J are TRBV4-2 and TRBJ2-7, with 10 nucleotides matching TRBD1. The V and J ends lost 7 bases and 3 bases, in that order; junction bases with no gene match: 6. The CDR3 loop spans 14 amino acids. Germline CDR1 and CDR2: LGHNA and YNFKEQ. The CDR3 is CASTGGTGVYEQYF. The CDR3 DNA follows: TGTGCCAGCACCGGGGGGACAGGGGTCTACGAGCAGTACTTC.

This clone appeared once. V usage is TRBV27 and J usage is TRBJ1-2; D unclear. Germline CDR1 reads MNHEY; CDR2 reads SMNVEV (reference sequence). V was cut by 4 bases and J by 5 bases, with 14 bases left in between. The CDR3 is 14 amino acids. The CDR3 is CASSSETEKYGYTF. In nucleotides, the CDR3 is TGTGCCAGCAGTTCTGAAACAGAGAAATATGGCTACACCTTC.

This rearrangement joins TRBV19 to TRBJ1-3; 8 nucleotides align to TRBD1. V trimming: 7 bases; J trimming: 0 bases; junction bases outside the gene matches: 5. This CDR3 region has 15 residues. Germline CDR1 and CDR2: LNHDA and SQIVND (reference sequence). The CDR3 DNA reads as TGTGCCAGTACCGACAGGGGAAGCTCTGGAAACACCATATATTTT. It specifies CASTDRGSSGNTIYF. The variable domain in full, completed from reference TRBV19 and TRBJ1-3, reads DGGITQSPKYLFRKEGQNVTLSCEQNLNHDAMYWYRQDPGQGLRLIYYSQIVNDFQKGDIAEGYSVSREKKESFPLTVTSAQKNPTAFYLCASTDRGSSGNTIYFGEGSWLTVV.

The gene calls are TRBV6-5 and TRBJ1-6; a possible D gene is TRBD1 (6 bases). Germline CDR1 MNHEY, CDR2 SVGAGI. CDR3 length: 15 amino acids. The ends were cut back, 6 bases at V and 4 bases at J, with 13 bases in the middle. CDR3 in DNA: TGTGCCAGCAGGACAGGTTCCAGGTATAATTCACCCCTCCACTTT. Translating gives CASRTGSRYNSPLHF.

V gene TRBV19 combines with J gene TRBJ1-2; 7 bases are a match to TRBD1. The CDR3 runs 13 residues. Germline V CDR1 and CDR2: LNHDA, SQIVND (reference sequence). Germline trimming cut 9 bases from V and 3 bases from J; bases unmatched to any gene: 7. The CDR3 DNA reads as TGTGCCAGCAACGGAGGGGGCTACTATGGCTACACCTTC. Translating gives CASNGGGYYGYTF.